This T cell receptor beta chain was retrieved from a study of memory CD4+ T cells and cytomegalovirus serostatus. Repertoires were generated with immunoSEQ multiplex PCR, while TCRdb's copy carries only in-frame clones and drops some. The table records almost 55,000 clones, around 76% of them present only once. Single viable CD3+CD4+CD8-CD45RO+ cells were sorted as the memory CD4+ T cells. Sequenced sample: memory CD4+ T cells from blood. The TCR was taken from an adult in good health and CMV-seronegative.

CDR3 sequence reads: CASSLVGRQGPPTF. CDR3 nucleotides: TGTGCCAGCAGCTTAGTGGGACGACAGGGGCCTCCAACCTTC. J is TRBJ1-2 and V is TRBV7-2, with 8 bases matching TRBD1. CDR3 size: 14 residues. The germline CDR1 and CDR2 sequences are SGHTA and FQGNSA. Trimming at V came to 1 base and at J to 14 bases, leaving 12 bases not matched to a gene.